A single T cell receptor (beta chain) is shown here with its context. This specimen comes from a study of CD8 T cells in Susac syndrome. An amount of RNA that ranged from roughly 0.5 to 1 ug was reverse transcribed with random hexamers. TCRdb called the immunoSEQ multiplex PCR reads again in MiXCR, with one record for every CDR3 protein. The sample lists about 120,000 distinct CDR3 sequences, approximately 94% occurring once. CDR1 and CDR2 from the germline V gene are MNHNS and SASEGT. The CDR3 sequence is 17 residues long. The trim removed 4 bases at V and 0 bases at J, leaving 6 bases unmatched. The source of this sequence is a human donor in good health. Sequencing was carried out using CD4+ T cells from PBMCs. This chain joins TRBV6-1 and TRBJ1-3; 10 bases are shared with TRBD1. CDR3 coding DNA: TGTGCCAGCAGTGCCTTGGGACAGGGGTCCTCTGGAAACACCATATATTTT. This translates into CASSALGQGSSGNTIYF.